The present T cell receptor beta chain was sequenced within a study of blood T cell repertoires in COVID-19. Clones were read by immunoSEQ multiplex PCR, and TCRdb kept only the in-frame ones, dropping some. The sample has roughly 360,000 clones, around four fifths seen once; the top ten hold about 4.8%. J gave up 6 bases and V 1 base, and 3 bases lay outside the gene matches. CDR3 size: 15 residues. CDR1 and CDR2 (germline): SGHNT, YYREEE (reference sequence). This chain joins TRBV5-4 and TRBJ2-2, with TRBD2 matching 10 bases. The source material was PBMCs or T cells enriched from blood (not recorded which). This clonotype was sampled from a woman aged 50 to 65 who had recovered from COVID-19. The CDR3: CASSLTSGVAGELFF. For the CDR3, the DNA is TGTGCCAGCAGCTTGACTAGCGGGGTGGCCGGGGAGCTGTTTTTT.